The T cell receptor (beta chain) described here comes from a study of CD8+CD57+ T cells in acquired aplastic anemia. According to the study, genomic DNA was the template for TCR beta VDJ and CDR3 profiling. TCRdb processed the reads anew with MiXCR; each CDR3 protein has one entry. The sample records around 190,000 distinct CDR3 sequences, 60% to 65% being singletons. V was shortened by 1 base and J by 1 base, with 13 bases between the two germline ends. CDR3 length equals 15 residues. In germline, CDR1 is DFQATT, CDR2 SNEGSKA (reference sequence). Broader study findings: Comparison of patients with controls identified approximately 28 shared CD8+ CDR3 sequences.

This clonotype was counted once. Its antigen is currently unknown. The rearrangement uses TRBV20-1 and TRBJ1-1; no clear D. Sequencing was performed on sorted CD4+, CD8+, or CD8+CD57+ T cells (not recorded which) from PBMCs. The receptor's source is a human donor in good health. CDR3 protein: CSARGQEDGNTEAFF. As DNA, the CDR3 is TGCAGTGCTAGAGGCCAGGAGGACGGGAACACTGAAGCTTTCTTT.